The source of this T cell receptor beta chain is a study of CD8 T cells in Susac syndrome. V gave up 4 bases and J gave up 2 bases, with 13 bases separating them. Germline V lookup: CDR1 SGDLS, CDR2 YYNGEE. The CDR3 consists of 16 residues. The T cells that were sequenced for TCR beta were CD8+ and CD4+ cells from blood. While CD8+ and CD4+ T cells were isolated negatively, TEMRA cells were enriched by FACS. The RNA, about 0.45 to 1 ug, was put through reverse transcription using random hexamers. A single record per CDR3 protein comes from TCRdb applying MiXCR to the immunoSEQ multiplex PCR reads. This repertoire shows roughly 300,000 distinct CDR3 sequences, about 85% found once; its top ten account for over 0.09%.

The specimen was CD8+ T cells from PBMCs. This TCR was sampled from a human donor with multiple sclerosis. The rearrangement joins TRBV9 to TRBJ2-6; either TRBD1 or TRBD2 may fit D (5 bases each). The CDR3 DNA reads TGTGCCAGCAGCCCCCGAGGGGTAGCTGGGGCCAACGTCCTGACTTTC. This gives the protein CASSPRGVAGANVLTF.